This T cell receptor beta chain was obtained from a study of blood T cell repertoires in COVID-19. Study details: Samples of COVID-19 (acute and convalescent) were obtained from the United States, Italy and Spain.

Per germline, CDR1 SGHRS and CDR2 YFSETQ. The CDR3 covers 14 residues. The V and J ends lost 3 bases and 4 bases, in that order; junction bases with no gene match: 4. Here immunoSEQ multiplex PCR was the method, and the copy in TCRdb shows in-frame clones only, minus some. Of approximately 300,000 clones listed, approximately 87% are singletons. Clinical history reported by participants formed the basis on which cohorts were assigned. This TCR was sampled from a woman younger than 45 who had recovered from COVID-19. The source material was PBMCs or T cells enriched from blood (not recorded which). J is TRBJ2-1 and V is TRBV5-1; TRBD1 matches at 7 bases. CDR3 bases: TGCGCCAGCAGCTCTGGGACAGAGTACAATGAGCAGTTCTTC. It encodes CASSSGTEYNEQFF.